This T cell receptor (beta chain) comes out of a study of control samples from healthy donors and cancer patients. TCRdb keeps only in-frame clones here, not all; method: immunoSEQ multiplex PCR. The sample shows roughly 120,000 clones, 85% to 95% of them seen only once. V lost 6 bases to trimming and J lost 8 bases; unmatched junction nucleotides: 8. This CDR3 region has 13 residues. Germline lookup yields CDR1 SGHRS and CDR2 YFSETQ. The V call is TRBV5-1, the J call TRBJ1-2; 9 bases are shared with TRBD1. The sample comprised PBMCs. The clonotype comes from a man aged 50 to 60 with head and neck cancer. The CDR3, as DNA: TGCGCCAGCACCAAGGACAGGGGTGAAGGCTACACCTTC. Translation gives CASTKDRGEGYTF.